The rows below give T cell receptor beta chains drawn from one sample of a study of vaccination effects on CD4 cells after COVID-19. Which antigens these TCRs recognize remains unknown. Profiled with immunoSEQ multiplex PCR; TCRdb holds only in-frame clones, not every one. This repertoire shows under 55,000 clones, roughly 75% found once; its top ten account for over 25%. The input for sequencing was CD4+ T cells from PBMCs cultured with a peptide pool, taken before COVID-19 vaccination. The receptors come from a human donor who had a prior SARS-CoV-2 infection. CDR3s include the opening cysteine and the closing phenylalanine or tryptophan. D genes are given only for firm matches. Size tells how often a clone was seen (once, few, many) or the class of an expanded clone, and some rows leave it out.

clone_size	v_call	d_call	j_call	cdr3_aa	cdr3_nt
-	TRBV4-1	TRBD1	TRBJ1-3	CASSQDDRGGGNTIYF	TGCGCCAGCAGCCAAGACGACAGGGGCGGCGGAAACACCATATATTTT
few	TRBV18	-	TRBJ1-5	CASSPQPNNQPQHF	TGTGCCAGCTCGCCACAGCCGAACAATCAGCCCCAGCATTTT
-	TRBV3-1/TRBV3-2	-	TRBJ2-7	CASSQGPSSSYEQYF	TGTGCCAGCAGCCAAGGACCTTCAAGCTCCTACGAGCAGTACTTC
-	TRBV7-3	-	TRBJ2-1	CASSYRVYNEQFF	TGTGCCAGCAGCTACAGGGTTTACAATGAGCAGTTCTTC
-	TRBV18	TRBD2	TRBJ2-6	CASSPSGLAGARSPANVLTF	TGTGCCAGCTCACCCTCGGGACTAGCGGGGGCCAGGTCCCCGGCCAACGTCCTGACTTTC
-	TRBV6-5	-	TRBJ2-7	CASSYSEGVGYEQYF	TGTGCCAGCAGTTACTCGGAGGGGGTAGGCTACGAGCAGTACTTC
-	TRBV5-1	TRBD1	TRBJ2-7	CASSPLTGTGVGEQYF	TGCGCCAGCAGCCCACTCACCGGGACAGGGGTCGGCGAGCAGTACTTC
-	TRBV2	TRBD2	TRBJ2-3	CASSELASGSTDTQYF	TGTGCCAGCAGTGAATTGGCTAGCGGTAGCACAGATACGCAGTATTTT
few	TRBV5-8	TRBD1	TRBJ1-2	CASSLGQDYYGYTF	TGTGCCAGCAGCCTTGGACAGGACTACTATGGCTACACCTTC
-	TRBV7-6	-	TRBJ1-4	CASSPVGGAGEKLFF	TGTGCCAGCAGCCCCGTAGGAGGGGCAGGTGAAAAACTGTTTTTT
once	TRBV27	TRBD1	TRBJ2-5	CASSHRGETQYF	TGTGCCAGCAGTCACAGGGGGGAGACCCAGTACTTC
few	TRBV6-5	TRBD1	TRBJ1-5	CASSTGTGGNQPQHF	TGTGCCAGCAGTACCGGGACAGGGGGGAATCAGCCCCAGCATTTT
-	TRBV6-5	TRBD1	TRBJ1-4	CASSPGTDRNEKLFF	TGTGCCAGCAGTCCGGGGACAGACCGAAATGAAAAACTGTTTTTT
-	TRBV5-1	-	TRBJ2-3	CASSPTSETDTQYF	TGCGCCAGCAGCCCCACCTCCGAGACAGATACGCAGTATTTT
-	TRBV19	TRBD2	TRBJ2-1	CASSIEGGSSYNEQFF	TGTGCCAGTAGTATAGAGGGCGGGAGCTCCTACAATGAGCAGTTCTTC
-	TRBV19	-	TRBJ2-3	CASSISDTQYF	TGTGCCAGTAGTATTTCAGATACGCAGTATTTT
-	TRBV5-5	-	TRBJ2-7	CASSLAGYYEQYF	TGTGCCAGCAGCTTAGCGGGTTATTACGAGCAGTACTTC
-	TRBV19	-	TRBJ2-1	CASGDRYNEQFF	TGTGCCAGTGGAGACAGGTACAATGAGCAGTTCTTC
-	TRBV19	-	TRBJ1-5	CASSISAVGPNQPQHF	TGTGCCAGTAGTATTTCCGCGGTTGGTCCGAATCAGCCCCAGCATTTT
once	TRBV5-1	-	TRBJ2-1	CASSLVRGTYNEQFF	TGCGCCAGCAGCTTAGTGCGGGGGACATACAATGAGCAGTTCTTC
-	TRBV2	TRBD1	TRBJ1-2	CASSEAGTGVYLRYGYTF	TGTGCCAGCAGTGAAGCGGGGACAGGGGTATACCTCCGGTATGGCTACACCTTC
-	TRBV12-5	-	TRBJ2-7	CASGLVQIWGSAYEQYF	TGTGCTAGTGGTTTGGTACAAATCTGGGGGTCCGCCTACGAGCAGTACTTC
-	TRBV3-1/TRBV3-2	-	TRBJ1-2	CASSQGWVDYGYTF	TGTGCCAGCAGCCAAGGATGGGTAGACTATGGCTACACCTTC
-	TRBV5-6	-	TRBJ1-2	CASGPRRRNYGYTF	TGTGCCAGCGGGCCCAGGAGACGTAACTATGGCTACACCTTC
-	TRBV4-3	TRBD2	TRBJ2-2	CASSPTAGEGAAGELFF	TGCGCCAGCAGCCCAACAGCGGGAGAAGGGGCGGCCGGGGAGCTGTTTTTT
-	TRBV19	-	TRBJ1-2	CASSIVRAGQGYTF	TGTGCCAGTAGTATAGTTAGGGCAGGGCAGGGCTACACCTTC
-	TRBV7-9	-	TRBJ1-1	CASSLTTEAFF	TGTGCCAGCAGCTTAACAACTGAAGCTTTCTTT
-	TRBV9	-	TRBJ2-1	CASSVGRGATNYNEQFF	TGTGCCAGCAGCGTGGGTCGGGGGGCCACCAACTACAATGAGCAGTTCTTC
once	TRBV6-2/TRBV6-3	TRBD1	TRBJ2-1	CASSRGTGHGNEQFF	TGTGCCAGCAGTCGTGGGACAGGTCACGGCAATGAGCAGTTCTTC
-	TRBV5-1	TRBD1	TRBJ1-1	CASSPQGTGGTEAFF	TGCGCCAGCAGCCCCCAGGGGACAGGGGGCACTGAAGCTTTCTTT
few	TRBV5-1	TRBD1	TRBJ1-1	CASSFSGQANTEAFF	TGCGCCAGCAGCTTTTCCGGACAGGCTAACACTGAAGCTTTCTTT
once	TRBV11-2	-	TRBJ2-1	CASSLGLNNEQFF	TGTGCCAGCAGCTTAGGGCTGAACAATGAGCAGTTCTTC
few	TRBV18	-	TRBJ1-2	CASSQDSQYGYTF	TGTGCCAGCTCACAGGACAGCCAGTATGGCTACACCTTC
-	TRBV5-1	-	TRBJ2-1	CASSPPQHNEQFF	TGCGCCAGCAGCCCGCCCCAGCACAATGAGCAGTTCTTC
-	TRBV5-1	TRBD1	TRBJ2-3	CASSLGRQGAQGTDTQYF	TGCGCCAGCAGCTTGGGCCGACAGGGGGCGCAGGGCACAGATACGCAGTATTTT
-	TRBV19	-	TRBJ2-4	CASSIGPLAKNIQYF	TGTGCCAGTAGTATCGGGCCTCTAGCCAAAAACATTCAGTACTTC
-	TRBV4-3	TRBD1	TRBJ2-7	CASSQDVHAGGSEQYF	TGCGCCAGCAGCCAAGATGTTCACGCAGGGGGTAGTGAGCAGTACTTC
few	TRBV5-1	-	TRBJ2-2	CASSLAVVNTGELFF	TGCGCCAGCAGCTTGGCCGTGGTGAACACCGGGGAGCTGTTTTTT
once	TRBV5-4	TRBD1	TRBJ2-7	CASFPRGQNYEQYF	TGTGCCAGCTTCCCCCGGGGACAGAATTACGAGCAGTACTTC
-	TRBV5-4	TRBD2	TRBJ2-3	CASSHGLAGSTDTQYF	TGTGCCAGCAGCCACGGACTAGCGGGATCAACAGATACGCAGTATTTT
-	TRBV7-8	-	TRBJ2-7	CASQQRRQGSNEQYF	TGTGCCAGTCAACAAAGACGGCAGGGGAGCAACGAGCAGTACTTC
-	TRBV10-3	-	TRBJ2-7	CAIREDGSSYEQYF	TGTGCCATCAGGGAGGACGGGAGCTCCTACGAGCAGTACTTC
-	TRBV5-1	TRBD2	TRBJ2-7	CASSLTSGPYEQYF	TGCGCCAGCAGCTTGACTAGCGGGCCGTACGAGCAGTACTTC
-	TRBV27	-	TRBJ1-1	CASSTLNTEAFF	TGTGCCAGCAGTACATTGAACACTGAAGCTTTCTTT
-	TRBV11-3	-	TRBJ2-1	CASSLETGTEQFF	TGTGCCAGCAGCTTAGAAACAGGGACTGAGCAGTTCTTC
-	TRBV10-3	-	TRBJ2-7	CAISERARSDEQYF	TGTGCCATCAGTGAGCGGGCTAGATCGGACGAGCAGTACTTC
-	TRBV27	TRBD1	TRBJ1-5	CASRPSTGGNQPQHF	TGTGCCAGCAGACCAAGCACAGGGGGCAATCAGCCCCAGCATTTT
-	TRBV12-3/TRBV12-4	-	TRBJ2-3	CASSRDSTDTQYF	TGTGCCAGCAGTCGGGACTCCACAGATACGCAGTATTTT
once	TRBV3-1/TRBV3-2	-	TRBJ2-5	CASSHRALGGTQYF	TGTGCCAGCAGCCACAGGGCCCTCGGAGGGACCCAGTACTTC
-	TRBV2	-	TRBJ1-1	CASSDLAPNTEAFF	TGTGCCAGCAGTGACCTCGCACCGAACACTGAAGCTTTCTTT
-	TRBV12-3/TRBV12-4	-	TRBJ2-5	CASSFRDTQYF	TGTGCCAGCAGTTTTAGGGATACCCAGTACTTC
-	TRBV7-2	TRBD2	TRBJ2-7	CASSISGGGEQYF	TGTGCCAGCAGCATAAGCGGGGGGGGAGAGCAGTACTTC
few	TRBV2	TRBD1	TRBJ1-4	CASSRRQGGEKLFF	TGTGCCAGCAGTCGCAGACAGGGTGGTGAAAAACTGTTTTTT
-	TRBV6-5	-	TRBJ2-5	CASSYGDIQETQYF	TGTGCCAGCAGTTACGGGGACATCCAAGAGACCCAGTACTTC
-	TRBV4-3	-	TRBJ1-6	CASSQGHTNSPLHF	TGCGCCAGCAGCCAAGGACATACCAATTCACCCCTCCACTTT
-	TRBV11-3	-	TRBJ2-3	CASSQGGLADTQYF	TGTGCCAGCAGTCAGGGGGGCCTCGCAGATACGCAGTATTTT